The clone carrying this T cell receptor (beta chain) was seen repeatedly, ten times or more. Its antigen is undetermined. Via MiXCR, TCRdb re-called the RT-PCR reads, giving one row per CDR3 protein. The sample carries about 170,000 distinct CDR3 sequences, more than 10% recorded once. V shed 4 bases and J shed 0 bases, with 7 bases lying between them. This CDR3 contains 13 residues. Germline V gene data show CDR1 as SQVTM and CDR2 as ANQGSEA. The data derive from a study of response to subunit inactivated influenza vaccine. Findings and limits, study-wide: Each seasonal influenza vaccination, the authors suggested, recruits few new T cells.

Separately, the same data were catalogued under a study of T cells expressing NK-cell markers. That source adds: cDNA encoding TCR beta was synthesized via 5'RACE template switching incorporating UMIs. HCMV serostatus: seven of eight sequenced donors positive, one negative. Each of 6 or 7 donors carried dominant NKG2C+ clonotypes accounting for about 1.0-7.5% of CD8+ T cells. Whether expanded NKG2C+ T cell clones were HCMV-specific remained unclear.

The sequence came from a man aged 45-65 years who received an inactivated influenza vaccine. The chain combines TRBV29-1 with TRBJ2-1; D not certain. This material consisted of CD8+ T cells sorted from PBMCs, taken 11 to 12 days after vaccination. The CDR3 DNA reads as TGCAGCGTTGTGGCCAGCTCCTACAATGAGCAGTTCTTC. It translates to CSVVASSYNEQFF.